This entry describes one TCR beta chain. Antigen specificity is unknown. At one of its ends the junction is not consistent with the germline gene, which may arise from a read error. Primed by a sample-barcoded 5' primer and a J-beta primer mix, a second PCR proceeded for 7 to 11 cycles. With 12 random nucleotides, a template-switch adaptor tagged each individual cDNA molecule. TCRdb reprocessed the 5' RACE reads with MiXCR, giving one entry per CDR3 protein. Altogether under 2,000,000 distinct CDR3 sequences are present, around half being singletons, with the ten largest covering approximately 2%. The V gene's germline CDR1 is MGHRA and CDR2 YSYEKL. The CDR3 contains 17 residues. These data originate in a study of blood T cells in healthy people across ages. Broader study findings: Donor CMV status, an unknown factor, possibly confounded changes in expanded clonotypes. Long-lived donors had more naive CD4+ cells and higher diversity than aged donors. Significant beta diversity loss was already apparent by age approximately 37, declining roughly linearly.

This sequence joins TRBV4-1 and TRBJ1-5; D ambiguous. This clonotype was obtained from a woman aged 40 to 55 in good health. The source material was blood. CDR3 bases: TGCGCCAGCAGTCAAGATCCGGCACAGAGCTCCGAGCAGCCCCAGCATTTT. Its protein product is CASSQDPAQSSEQPQHF.